This passage covers 3 T cell receptor beta chains from one sample sequenced in a study of OX40 agonist ivuxolimab in advanced cancers. The method was immunoSEQ multiplex PCR; TCRdb's version includes in-frame clones alone and lacks a portion of them. This table has roughly 110,000 clones, around 93% appearing once. The sequenced sample was CD4+ or CD8+ T cells sorted from blood, obtained in a trial of the OX40 agonist ivuxolimab. Receptors originate from an adult with an advanced solid tumor such as melanoma, head and neck, liver or kidney cancer.

The rearrangement joins TRBV7-6 to TRBJ2-3, with 10 nucleotides matching TRBD2. The germline CDR1 and CDR2 sequences are SGHVS and FNYEAQ. The V and J ends lost 4 bases and 2 bases, in that order; junction bases with no gene match: 12. The CDR3 consists of 18 residues. DNA of the CDR3: TGTGCCAGCAGCTCCTACCACGGGACTAGCGTTTACACAGATACGCAGTATTTT. Its translation: CASSSYHGTSVYTDTQYF.

The rearrangement links TRBV28 to TRBJ2-1; no definite D call. V lost 3 bases to trimming and J lost 15 bases, with 12 bases between them. The length of the CDR3 is 11 residues. Germline loops: CDR1 MDHEN, CDR2 SYDVKM. The CDR3 protein is CASSLSRIAFF. The CDR3 region has the DNA TGTGCCAGCAGTTTGTCAAGAATAGCGTTCTTC.

The CDR3 sequence is CAWSVPLGTAGNQPQHF. The DNA for the CDR3 is TGTGCCTGGAGTGTGCCCCTCGGGACAGCCGGCAATCAGCCCCAGCATTTT. The chain combines TRBV30 with TRBJ1-5; 7 nucleotides line up with TRBD1. V gave up 0 bases and J gave up 2 bases; unmatched junction bases: 10. From germline, CDR1 is GTSNPN and CDR2 SVGIG (reference sequence). The CDR3 length is 17 residues.